This is a list of T cell receptor beta chains from one sample in a study of neurological immune-mediated disorders. One entry per CDR3 protein, called by TCRdb with MiXCR from the 5' RACE reads. The sample lists tens of thousands of distinct CDR3 sequences, about 4% seen once, with roughly 2.7% in the top ten. The sample consisted of PBMCs. The receptors stem from a man aged 50-60 years with multiple sclerosis. The CDR3 runs from the conserved cysteine through the conserved F or W. A D gene is named only where the DNA matches it firmly. Only part of the rows carry a size: once, few, many, or a class if the clone is expanded.

cdr3_aa cdr3_nt clone_size d_call j_call v_call
CASSLGAEQYF TGTGCCAGCAGTTTAGGGGCCGAGCAGTACTTC many . TRBJ2-7 TRBV27
CATSRAGAVDTQYF TGTGCCACCAGCAGAGCGGGGGCGGTAGATACGCAGTATTTT many . TRBJ2-3 TRBV15
CASSQDGGTYNEQFF TGTGCCAGCAGCCAAGACGGGGGAACCTACAATGAGCAGTTCTTC few . TRBJ2-1 TRBV3-1
CASSQDHFSGGGRYNEQFF TGCGCCAGCAGCCAAGATCATTTTTCTGGCGGGGGGCGATACAATGAGCAGTTCTTC many TRBD2 TRBJ2-1 TRBV4-1
CASSLVIGARGTEAFF TGCGCCAGCAGCTTGGTTATAGGGGCGCGCGGCACTGAAGCTTTCTTT many . TRBJ1-1 TRBV5-1
CASSPGQGVSSPLNF TGCGCCAGCAGCCCGGGACAGGGTGTCAGTTCACCCCTCAACTTT few TRBD1 TRBJ1-6 TRBV5-1
CSVEESSSGNTIYF TGCAGCGTTGAAGAGTCTAGCTCTGGAAACACCATATATTTT many . TRBJ1-3 TRBV29-1
CASSLVKNTGELFF TGTGCCAGCAGTTTAGTTAAGAACACCGGGGAGCTGTTTTTT many . TRBJ2-2 TRBV12-3/TRBV12-4
CSAIITAENIQYF TGCAGTGCAATCATAACAGCGGAGAACATTCAGTACTTC many . TRBJ2-4 TRBV20-1
CASSSWFKYKNTEAFF TGTGCCAGCAGCAGCTGGTTTAAATACAAGAACACTGAAGCTTTCTTT . . TRBJ1-1 TRBV5-5
CASSSAYGGSDTEAFF TGCGCCAGCAGCTCTGCTTATGGAGGGTCCGACACTGAAGCTTTCTTT many . TRBJ1-1 TRBV5-1
CSARDSARLVNNEQFF TGCAGTGCTAGAGATTCGGCGAGACTAGTGAACAATGAGCAGTTCTTC many . TRBJ2-1 TRBV20-1
CATSDRVVQETQYF TGTGCCACCAGTGACAGGGTGGTCCAAGAGACCCAGTACTTC many . TRBJ2-5 TRBV24-1
CASSESRRGLNQPQNF TGTGCCAGCAGTGAATCTAGGCGGGGCCTCAATCAGCCCCAGAATTTT many . TRBJ1-5 TRBV2
CSATAGQGVSEQYF TGCAGTGCCACCGCGGGACAGGGGGTTTCCGAGCAGTACTTC many TRBD1 TRBJ2-7 TRBV20-1
CASSLGLWQETQYF TGCGCCAGCAGCTTGGGGCTCTGGCAAGAGACCCAGTACTTC . . TRBJ2-5 TRBV5-1
CASSSIVWDRGPYEQYF TGTGCCAGCAGCTCCATTGTGTGGGACAGGGGTCCCTACGAGCAGTACTTC many TRBD1 TRBJ2-7 TRBV5-6
CASSLDQGDGDTQYF TGCGCCAGCAGCTTGGACCAGGGGGATGGAGATACGCAGTATTTT many TRBD1 TRBJ2-3 TRBV5-1
CASSLGVYNEQFF TGTGCCAGCAGTTTGGGCGTTTACAATGAGCAGTTCTTC many . TRBJ2-1 TRBV12-3/TRBV12-4
CASSSYRGRDGDEQFF TGTGCCAGCAGTTCTTACCGAGGCCGGGATGGGGATGAGCAGTTCTTC few . TRBJ2-1 TRBV6-5
CSVAQGDYGYTF TGCAGCGTGGCACAGGGTGACTATGGCTACACCTTC many . TRBJ1-2 TRBV29-1
CASSLGNQPQNF TGTGCCAGCAGCTTAGGGAATCAGCCCCAGAATTTT many . TRBJ1-5 TRBV7-9
CSVTQGVHEQYF TGCAGCGTTACACAGGGCGTGCACGAGCAGTACTTC many . TRBJ2-7 TRBV29-1
CSASASAGTDTQYF TGCAGTGCTAGTGCTAGCGCGGGCACAGATACGCAGTATTTT many . TRBJ2-3 TRBV20-1
CASSLTPWGTNEKLFF TGTGCCAGCAGCTTGACACCGTGGGGGACTAATGAAAAACTGTTTTTT many . TRBJ1-4 TRBV7-2
CASQTGGTEQYF TGTGCCAGCCAAACAGGTGGTACAGAGCAGTACTTC many . TRBJ2-7 TRBV6-2/TRBV6-3
CASSLDRMAFF TGTGCCAGCAGCTTAGATCGTATGGCTTTCTTC many . TRBJ2-1 TRBV7-2
CASSLYQYTKGGRTEAFF TGCGCCAGCAGCCTATACCAATATACTAAAGGGGGCAGGACTGAAGCTTTCTTT many TRBD1 TRBJ1-1 TRBV4-3
CSARDWTSYNEQFF TGCAGTGCTAGAGACTGGACCTCCTACAATGAGCAGTTCTTC many . TRBJ2-1 TRBV20-1
CASSYRDRGTDTQYF TGTGCCAGCAGCTACCGGGACAGAGGCACAGATACGCAGTATTTT . TRBD1 TRBJ2-3 TRBV11-2
CASGLGRTDQETQYF TGTGCTAGTGGTTTGGGGCGGACAGACCAAGAGACCCAGTACTTC many . TRBJ2-5 TRBV12-5
CASSAWTGSGNQPQHF TGTGCCAGCAGCGCTTGGACGGGCTCAGGCAATCAGCCCCAGCATTTT many . TRBJ1-5 TRBV11-2
CASSTPGTETQYF TGCGCCAGCAGCACCCCGGGCACGGAGACCCAGTACTTC many . TRBJ2-5 TRBV5-1